One T cell receptor beta chain is described in this entry. This sample stems from a study of T cells in narcolepsy. The CDR3 sequence is 15 residues long. CDR1 is MNHEY and CDR2 is SMNVEV in the germline V gene (reference sequence). V lost 5 bases, J lost 5 bases, and 5 bases stayed unmatched. Profiling relied on immunoSEQ multiplex PCR, and the TCRdb table lists in-frame clones only, not all of them. Among approximately 17,000 clones listed, 72% were seen once. This clonotype was sampled from a human donor with narcolepsy. V usage is TRBV27 and J usage is TRBJ2-5; TRBD2 agrees at 13 bases. Sequenced: CD45RA- memory CD8+ T cells from PBMCs. The CDR3 DNA sequence: TGTGCCAGCAGTCCCAGGACTAGCGGGGGTGAGACCCAGTACTTC. Residues: CASSPRTSGGETQYF.